The 27 T cell receptor beta chains below all came from one sample that was sequenced in a study of T cells in Graves' hyperthyroidism and ophthalmopathy. Researchers amplified the TCR beta CDR3 regions from RNA transcripts. The TCR CDR3 was amplified in a first-round RT-PCR using the HTBI primer set. Via MiXCR, TCRdb re-called the multiplex PCR reads, giving one row per CDR3 protein. Altogether about 400,000 distinct CDR3 sequences are present, about 14% being singletons, with the ten largest covering approximately 27%. The sequencing input was blood. These receptors were taken from a man aged 50-60 years with Graves' ophthalmopathy.

Details on this clonotype: A read error is possible here, since a much larger clone lies one base away. The chain couples TRBV28 to TRBJ2-3, with 8 bases that match TRBD1. CDR1 MDHEN and CDR2 SYDVKM come from the germline V gene. J was trimmed by 4 bases and V by 3 bases; bases with no gene match: 12. CDR3 length: 17 amino acids. CDR3 DNA: TGTGCCAGCAGTTTGTTTGACAGGGGACGTAGCGCAGATACGCAGTATTTT. Amino acid sequence: CASSLFDRGRSADTQYF.

The CDR3 is CATSDHRGSYNEQFF. Written as DNA, the CDR3 is TGTGCCACCAGTGATCACAGGGGTTCCTACAATGAGCAGTTCTTC. V gene TRBV24-1 combines with J gene TRBJ2-1, with 7 bases that match TRBD1. With 3 bases clipped from V and 1 base from J, the junction kept 2 bases outside the gene matches. The CDR3 runs to 15 residues. Germline V lookup: CDR1 KGHDR, CDR2 SFDVKD.

As to this clonotype: This sequence may be a read error, since a much larger clone differs from it by one base. The chain recombines TRBV19 with TRBJ1-1; tentatively, D is TRBD1 (6 bases). With 6 bases removed from V and 1 base from J, the gap between germline ends came to 15 bases. Looked up from germline, CDR1 is LNHDA and CDR2 is SQIVND (reference sequence). The CDR3 consists of 15 residues. This CDR3 reads CASRRRGLPNTEAFF. DNA for the CDR3: TGTGCCAGTAGACGAAGGGGGTTACCGAACACTGAAGCTTTCTTT.

This clonotype was observed at least ten times. The rearrangement uses TRBV3-1 and TRBJ2-7; D call uncertain. CDR1 LGHDT and CDR2 YNNKEL come from the germline V gene (reference sequence). The CDR3 runs 13 residues. V lost 0 bases and J 6 bases, leaving 9 bases between the germline ends. This chain's CDR3 is CASSQDLAGEQYF. The DNA for the CDR3 is TGTGCCAGCAGCCAAGATTTAGCTGGCGAGCAGTACTTC.

This clonotype was picked up a small number of times. This rearrangement joins TRBV27 to TRBJ2-7; 9 positions match TRBD2. This CDR3 spans 15 amino acids. The germline V gene has CDR1 MNHEY and CDR2 SMNVEV (reference sequence). The trim removed 1 base at V and 3 bases at J, leaving 4 bases unmatched. Here the CDR3 reads CASSLWASGNYEQYF. CDR3 DNA: TGTGCCAGCAGTTTATGGGCTAGCGGGAACTACGAGCAGTACTTC.

This clonotype was seen many times. The gene calls are TRBV27 and TRBJ1-2; tentative D call: TRBD1 (5 bases). V lost 2 bases to trimming and J lost 5 bases, with 9 bases between them. The CDR3 runs 13 residues. CDR1 and CDR2 from the germline V gene are MNHEY and SMNVEV (reference sequence). The CDR3 region has the DNA TGTGCCAGCAGTTTACGAGAGGGGTATGGCTACACCTTC. Translating it yields CASSLREGYGYTF.

In its sample, this clonotype was seen many times. V is TRBV2 and J is TRBJ2-7; perhaps TRBD2 as D (6 bases). CDR3 length: 15 residues. V was shortened by 6 bases and J by 6 bases, with 21 bases between the two germline ends. The germline V gene encodes CDR1 SNHLY and CDR2 FYNNEI. The CDR3 DNA reads as TGTGCCAGCAGCGCCCGGGACCGCATGGGGGGCGAGCAGTACTTC. This gives the protein CASSARDRMGGEQYF.

V usage is TRBV10-3 and J usage is TRBJ1-4; D gene uncertain. Germline assignment: CDR1 ENHRY and CDR2 SYGVKD. The CDR3 sequence is 14 residues long. Trimming removed 2 bases at V and 3 bases at J, with 7 bases between. CDR3 coding DNA: TGTGCCATCAGTGAGAACAGTCCTAATGAAAAACTGTTTTTT. Protein product: CAISENSPNEKLFF.

This clonotype was observed many times. The V gene is TRBV20-1, the J gene TRBJ2-5; 10 positions agree with TRBD1. CDR1 is DFQATT and CDR2 is SNEGSKA in the germline V gene (reference sequence). This CDR3 comprises 15 residues. V lost 5 bases, J lost 5 bases, and 11 bases stayed unmatched. CDR3 in amino acids: CSARFGGTGVETQYF. The CDR3 nucleotides are TGCAGTGCTCGATTTGGGGGGACAGGGGTGGAGACCCAGTACTTC.

This clonotype was counted between two and nine times. The chain employs TRBV19 and TRBJ1-2; 9 bases are shared with TRBD1. V dropped 6 bases and J dropped 4; count of bases not matched to a gene: 6. Germline loops: CDR1 LNHDA, CDR2 SQIVND (reference sequence). This CDR3 has 14 residues. CDR3 residues: CASRGTGFVYGYTF. The CDR3 coding sequence is TGTGCCAGTAGGGGGACAGGGTTCGTCTATGGCTACACCTTC.

This clonotype was recorded many times. The CDR3 here is CASSVGPFWGGGSYNEQFF. The CDR3 nucleotides read TGTGCCAGCAGTGTTGGACCGTTTTGGGGAGGCGGCTCCTACAATGAGCAGTTCTTC. The V and J genes are TRBV2 and TRBJ2-1; possibly TRBD2 for D (6 bases). Germline loops: CDR1 SNHLY, CDR2 FYNNEI. Trimming pared 4 bases from V and 0 bases from J, leaving 22 bases between. CDR3 length: 19 residues. The whole variable domain, filled in from reference TRBV2 and TRBJ2-1, reads EPEVTQTPSHQVTQMGQEVILRCVPISNHLYFYWYRQILGQKVEFLVSFYNNEISEKSEIFDDQFSVERPDGSNFTLKIRSTKLEDSAMYFCASSVGPFWGGGSYNEQFFGPGTRLTVL.

This clonotype was seen only a few times. The chain links TRBV7-9 to TRBJ1-2; no reliable D call. CDR3 length: 11 amino acids. Germline CDR1 and CDR2: SEHNR and FQNEAQ (reference sequence). V shed 2 bases and J shed 10 bases, with 8 bases lying between them. The CDR3 is CASSLQVSYTF. CDR3 nucleotides: TGTGCCAGCAGCTTACAGGTGTCCTACACCTTC.

This clonotype was seen at least ten times. The CDR3 region is CASSSGVEETQYF. The CDR3 DNA sequence: TGTGCCAGCAGTTCGGGGGTTGAAGAGACCCAGTACTTC. The chain uses TRBV12-3 or TRBV12-4 and TRBJ2-5, with D possibly matching TRBD2 (6 bases). The CDR3 runs to 13 residues. V gave up 4 bases and J gave up 3 bases, with 9 bases separating them.

This clonotype was observed at least ten times. The genes are TRBV11-3 and TRBJ2-1; 10 nucleotides agree with TRBD2. Germline-derived CDR1 and CDR2 are SGHNT and YENEEA. The V gene end was trimmed by 5 bases and the J gene end by 7 bases; junction bases not matched to a gene: 8. CDR3 length equals 15 residues. For the CDR3, the DNA is TGTGCCAGCAGCAAGCCCCTAGCGGGGGCGAATGAGCAGTTCTTC. The encoded protein is CASSKPLAGANEQFF.

At least ten counts were recorded for this clonotype. V and J are TRBV20-1 and TRBJ2-5; TRBD2 is a possible D gene (6 bases). The CDR3 spans 15 residues. Germline CDR1 DFQATT, CDR2 SNEGSKA (reference sequence). V lost 3 bases and J lost 0, with 14 bases in between. CDR3 amino acids: CSASGWRDHQETQYF. The CDR3 DNA reads as TGCAGTGCTAGTGGCTGGAGGGACCACCAAGAGACCCAGTACTTC.

On this clonotype: A much larger clone lies a single base off, so this may be a read error. This chain links TRBV20-1 with TRBJ1-2, with 8 bases fitting TRBD1. The V gene's germline CDR1 is DFQATT and CDR2 SNEGSKA (reference sequence). The CDR3 sequence is 13 residues long. DNA for the CDR3: TGCAATGCTAGAGGAGGACAGGGAAGGGACTACACCTTC. Translated, it gives CNARGGQGRDYTF.

This clonotype was seen many times. The chain couples TRBV2 to TRBJ2-1; TRBD2 agrees at 8 bases. The CDR3 length is 15 residues. V was pared by 3 bases and J by 5 bases, with 6 bases of the junction left unmatched. Germline V gene sequence: CDR1 SNHLY, CDR2 FYNNEI. CDR3 DNA: TGTGCCAGCAGTGACGAGCCTAGCGGGCACAATGAGCAGTTCTTC. This codes for CASSDEPSGHNEQFF.

This clonotype was seen ten or more times. The rearrangement joins TRBV5-1 to TRBJ1-2, with D maybe TRBD1 (6 bases). The CDR3 is 13 residues long. Germline V gene data show CDR1 as SGHRS and CDR2 as YFSETQ. Trimming cost V 5 bases and J 1 base, with 9 bases left between them. CDR3 in DNA: TGCGCCAGCAGACAGGACAGTAACTATGGCTACACCTTC. The encoded protein is CASRQDSNYGYTF. Full variable domain (rest looked up from reference TRBV5-1 and TRBJ1-2): KAGVTQTPRYLIKTRGQQVTLSCSPISGHRSVSWYQQTPGQGLQFLFEYFSETQRNKGNFPGRFSGRQFSNSRSEMNVSTLELGDSALYLCASRQDSNYGYTFGSGTRLTVV.

This clonotype was found a few times. The chain links TRBV29-1 to TRBJ2-5, with D unresolved. Germline-derived CDR1 and CDR2 are SQVTM and ANQGSEA. Trimming took 0 bases from V and 4 from J, leaving 12 bases between them. The CDR3 length is 14 residues. The CDR3 region is CSVEDHGPLETQYF. Here the CDR3 DNA reads TGCAGCGTTGAAGATCATGGGCCCCTAGAGACCCAGTACTTC.

This clonotype has at least ten counts. The junction does not match germline at one end; this may be a read error. The chain joins TRBV7-7 to TRBJ2-1, with D possibly being TRBD2 (6 bases). Germline CDR1 reads SSHAT; CDR2 reads FNYEAQ (reference sequence). CDR3 length: 15 amino acids. For the CDR3, the DNA is TGTGCTAGCAGCTTAAACCGCGGGAAAGGCAATGAGCAGTTCTTC. Its protein product is CASSLNRGKGNEQFF.

This clonotype was recorded a few times. The chain combines TRBV20-1 with TRBJ2-3, with D unclear. Germline V gives CDR1 DFQATT, CDR2 SNEGSKA (reference sequence). V was shortened by 2 bases and J by 0 bases, with 6 bases between the two germline ends. This CDR3 has 13 amino acids. This CDR3 is CSARRTSTDTQYF. The CDR3 DNA follows: TGCAGTGCTAGAAGGACCAGCACAGATACGCAGTATTTT.

In this sample, this clonotype turned up many times. The chain employs TRBV11-3 and TRBJ2-1; D unclear. V was shortened by 3 bases and J by 8 bases, with 5 bases between the two germline ends. The germline V gene has CDR1 SGHNT and CDR2 YENEEA. The CDR3 length is 11 residues. The DNA for the CDR3 is TGTGCCAGCAGCTTTTCCTATGAGCAGTTCTTC. This translates into CASSFSYEQFF. The entire variable domain, with the rest obtained from reference TRBV11-3 and TRBJ2-1, is as follows: EAGVVQSPRYKIIEKKQPVAFWCNPISGHNTLYWYLQNLGQGPELLIRYENEEAVDDSQLPKDRFSAERLKGVDSTLKIQPAELGDSAVYLCASSFSYEQFFGPGTRLTVL.

This clonotype was observed a handful of times. V is TRBV7-9 and J is TRBJ1-5; D is perhaps TRBD1 (5 bases). Germline V lookup: CDR1 SEHNR, CDR2 FQNEAQ (reference sequence). This CDR3 region has 14 residues. Trimming removed 4 bases at V and 3 bases at J, with 10 bases between. CDR3 DNA sequence: TGTGCCAGCAGCTCTTCAGGGCACAATCAGCCCCAGCATTTT. This codes for CASSSSGHNQPQHF.

This clonotype was seen many times. The chain is built from TRBV20-1 and TRBJ2-1; 7 bases are a match to TRBD2. The V and J ends lost 0 bases and 12 bases, in that order; junction bases with no gene match: 8. The CDR3 spans 13 residues. Per the germline V gene, CDR1 is DFQATT and CDR2 is SNEGSKA (reference sequence). This CDR3 is CSARDGTTPGQFF. The CDR3 nucleotides read TGCAGTGCTAGAGACGGGACTACACCTGGGCAGTTCTTC.

This clonotype has at least ten counts. As DNA, the CDR3 is TGTGCCAGCAGTTTAGCGGCCGGGGGCCCGAATGAGCAGTTCTTC. Its protein is CASSLAAGGPNEQFF. The rearrangement links TRBV12-3 or TRBV12-4 to TRBJ2-1; either TRBD1 or TRBD2 may supply D (6 bases each). V lost 0 bases and J 7 bases, leaving 13 bases between the germline ends. This CDR3 has 15 amino acids.

This clonotype was picked up many times. The chain carries TRBV5-1 and TRBJ2-1; D gene uncertain. This CDR3 has 14 residues. Germline V gives CDR1 SGHRS, CDR2 YFSETQ. Trimming stripped 4 bases from V and 1 base from J, with 9 bases between. CDR3 region: CASSVADSYNEQFF. The CDR3 DNA reads TGCGCCAGCAGCGTGGCGGATTCCTACAATGAGCAGTTCTTC.

The genes are TRBV19 and TRBJ1-1; D remains unclear. V was trimmed by 5 bases and J by 0 bases, leaving 13 bases between them. The CDR3 runs 15 residues. Looked up from germline, CDR1 is LNHDA and CDR2 is SQIVND (reference sequence). The CDR3 loop reads CASSPGDFLNTEAFF. The CDR3 nucleotides read TGTGCCAGTAGTCCCGGTGACTTCCTGAACACTGAAGCTTTCTTT.